This T cell receptor (beta chain) was captured by sequencing in a study of shared clonotypes between healthy human individuals. The CDR3 totals 13 residues. V lost 2 bases and J 4 bases, leaving 9 bases between the germline ends. The germline gives CDR1 SGHRS, CDR2 YFSETQ. The study ran the assay at deep level. Produced via immunoSEQ multiplex PCR; TCRdb's table is partial and in-frame only. The sample lists over a million clones, under 99% seen once, with roughly 0.4% in the top ten. This rearrangement joins TRBV5-1 to TRBJ2-5, with D unclear. This clonotype originated in a man aged 25-45 years in good health. The sample comprised naive CD4+ T cells sorted from blood. The subset denotes: CD45RA+ positively selected. CDR3 region: CASSFSSIETQYF. The CDR3 DNA sequence: TGCGCCAGCAGCTTCTCCTCTATAGAGACCCAGTACTTC.